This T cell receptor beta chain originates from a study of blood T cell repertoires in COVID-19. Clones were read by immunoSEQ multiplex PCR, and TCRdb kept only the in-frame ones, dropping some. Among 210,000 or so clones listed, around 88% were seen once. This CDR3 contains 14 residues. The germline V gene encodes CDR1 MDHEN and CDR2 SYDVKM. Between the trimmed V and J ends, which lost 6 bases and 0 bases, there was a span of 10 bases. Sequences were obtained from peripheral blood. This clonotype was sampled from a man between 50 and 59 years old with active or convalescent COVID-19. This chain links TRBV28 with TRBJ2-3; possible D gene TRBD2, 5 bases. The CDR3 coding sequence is TGTGCCAGCAGGATAGGCGGGAGCACAGATACGCAGTATTTT. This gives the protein CASRIGGSTDTQYF.